One T cell receptor (beta chain) is described in this entry. This specimen comes from a study of beta chain features in type 1 diabetes. The J segment lost 4 bases and the V segment lost 0 bases, leaving 6 bases of the junction unmatched. CDR1 and CDR2 from the germline V gene are GTSNPN and SVGIG (reference sequence). This CDR3 is built from 15 residues. Expressed TCRB transcripts were sequenced, since all the RNA that had been isolated was reverse transcribed. Libraries were prepared by immunoSEQ multiplex PCR; TCRdb keeps only in-frame clonotypes and omits some of them. The sample holds 300,000 to 450,000 clones, roughly 21% seen once.

Specimen: naive CD4+ T cells from blood. The chain links TRBV30 to TRBJ1-2, with 9 bases lining up with TRBD1. The TCR comes from a woman aged 18-35 years in good health. The CDR3 loop reads CAWSVRGGQGYGYTF. The CDR3 nucleotides are TGTGCCTGGAGTGTAAGGGGGGGACAGGGCTATGGCTACACCTTC. Based on the CDR3 plus reference TRBV30 and TRBJ1-2, the full variable domain is SQTIHQWPATLVQPVGSPLSLECTVEGTSNPNLYWYRQAAGRGLQLLFYSVGIGQISSEVPQNLSASRPQDRQFILSSKKLLLSDSGFYLCAWSVRGGQGYGYTFGSGTRLTVV.